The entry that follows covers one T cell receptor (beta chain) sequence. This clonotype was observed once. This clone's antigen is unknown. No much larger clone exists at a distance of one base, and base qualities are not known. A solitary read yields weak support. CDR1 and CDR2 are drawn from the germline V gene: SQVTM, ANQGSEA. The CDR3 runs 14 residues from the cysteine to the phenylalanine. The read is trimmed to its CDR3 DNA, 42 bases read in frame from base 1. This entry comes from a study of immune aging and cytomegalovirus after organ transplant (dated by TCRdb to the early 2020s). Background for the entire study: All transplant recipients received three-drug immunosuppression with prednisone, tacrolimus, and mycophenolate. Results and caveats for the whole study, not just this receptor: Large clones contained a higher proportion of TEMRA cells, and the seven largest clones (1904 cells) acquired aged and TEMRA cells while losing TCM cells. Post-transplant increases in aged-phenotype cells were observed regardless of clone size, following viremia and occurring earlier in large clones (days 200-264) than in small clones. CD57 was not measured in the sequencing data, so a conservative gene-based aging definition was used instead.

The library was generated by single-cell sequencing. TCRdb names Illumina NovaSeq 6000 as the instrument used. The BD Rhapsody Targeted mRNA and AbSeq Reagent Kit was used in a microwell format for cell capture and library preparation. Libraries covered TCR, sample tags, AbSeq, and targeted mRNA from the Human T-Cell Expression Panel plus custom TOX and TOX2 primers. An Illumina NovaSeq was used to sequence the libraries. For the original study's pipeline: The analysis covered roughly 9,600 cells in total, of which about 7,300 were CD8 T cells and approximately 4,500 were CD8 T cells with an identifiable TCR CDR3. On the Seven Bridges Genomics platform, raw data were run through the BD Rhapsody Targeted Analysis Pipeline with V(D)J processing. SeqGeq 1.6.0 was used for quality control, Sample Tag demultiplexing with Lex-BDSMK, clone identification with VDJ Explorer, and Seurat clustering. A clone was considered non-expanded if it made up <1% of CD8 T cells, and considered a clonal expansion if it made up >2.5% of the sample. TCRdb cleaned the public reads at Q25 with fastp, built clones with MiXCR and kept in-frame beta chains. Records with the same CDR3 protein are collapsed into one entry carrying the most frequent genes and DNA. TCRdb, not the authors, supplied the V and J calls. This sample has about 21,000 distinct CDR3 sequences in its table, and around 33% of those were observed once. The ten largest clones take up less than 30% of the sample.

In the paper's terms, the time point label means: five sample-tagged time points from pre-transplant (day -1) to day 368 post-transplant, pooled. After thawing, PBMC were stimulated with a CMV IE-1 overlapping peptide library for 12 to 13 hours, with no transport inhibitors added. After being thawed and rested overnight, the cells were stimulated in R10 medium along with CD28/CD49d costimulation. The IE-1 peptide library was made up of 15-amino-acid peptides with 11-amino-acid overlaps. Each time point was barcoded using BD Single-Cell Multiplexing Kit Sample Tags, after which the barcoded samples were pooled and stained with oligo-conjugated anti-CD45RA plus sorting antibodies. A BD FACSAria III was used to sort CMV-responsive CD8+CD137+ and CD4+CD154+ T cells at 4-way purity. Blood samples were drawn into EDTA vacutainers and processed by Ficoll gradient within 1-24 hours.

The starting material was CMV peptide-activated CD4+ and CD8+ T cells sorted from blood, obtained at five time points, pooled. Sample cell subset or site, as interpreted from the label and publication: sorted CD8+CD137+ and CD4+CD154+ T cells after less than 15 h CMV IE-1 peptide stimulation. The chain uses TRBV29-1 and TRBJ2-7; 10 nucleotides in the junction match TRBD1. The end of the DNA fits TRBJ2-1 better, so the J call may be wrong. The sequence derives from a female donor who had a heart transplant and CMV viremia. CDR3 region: CSVEEGDRGYEQFF. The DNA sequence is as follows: TGCAGCGTTGAAGAAGGGGACAGGGGCTACGAGCAGTTCTTC.